Listed below are T cell receptor beta chains from one sample, sequenced in a study of glioma-infiltrating T cells. TCRdb reanalysed the multiplex PCR reads using MiXCR and keeps one entry per CDR3 protein. The data show around 350,000 distinct CDR3 sequences, roughly two fifths seen once. Sample: glioma tissue, nonneoplastic brain tissue, or PBMCs (not recorded which). The origin of the receptors is a human donor with low-grade glioma or glioblastoma, undergoing nonglioma brain surgery, or in good health (not recorded which). The CDR3 runs from the conserved cysteine through the conserved F or W. Each record gives: clone size, D gene, J gene, V gene, CDR3 protein, CDR3 DNA. D genes are given only for firm matches. The size field is filled for only some rows; it gives once, few, many or a size class.

NA	NA	TRBJ1-1	TRBV5-6	CASTLVGVNTEAFF	TGTGCCAGCACCTTGGTAGGGGTGAACACTGAAGCTTTCTTT
NA	TRBD2	TRBJ2-1	TRBV20-1	CSAREGGGGNEQFF	TGCAGTGCTAGAGAAGGCGGGGGGGGGAATGAGCAGTTCTTC
NA	TRBD1	TRBJ2-5	TRBV7-9	CASSLLGQGRWESQYF	TGTGCCAGCAGCTTACTCGGACAGGGGCGGTGGGAGTCCCAGTACTTC
few	TRBD1	TRBJ2-5	TRBV2	CASRDRGETQYF	TGTGCCAGCAGGGACAGGGGTGAGACCCAGTACTTC
many	NA	TRBJ2-5	TRBV6-1	CASSTRGSQVTQYF	TGTGCCAGCAGTACCAGGGGCAGCCAAGTGACCCAGTACTTC
NA	TRBD1	TRBJ2-7	TRBV12-3/TRBV12-4	CASIPPRTGQQYF	TGTGCCAGCATTCCCCCCAGGACAGGCCAGCAGTACTTC
many	NA	TRBJ2-5	TRBV27	CASSFVAPALWAQYF	TGTGCCAGCAGTTTCGTTGCGCCGGCTCTATGGGCCCAGTACTTC
NA	NA	TRBJ2-3	TRBV12-3/TRBV12-4	CASRGEGGPKADTQYF	TGTGCCAGCAGAGGAGAGGGGGGACCAAAGGCAGATACGCAGTATTTT
many	NA	TRBJ1-2	TRBV27	CASSLSTDDGHQNYGYTF	TGTGCCAGCAGTTTATCCACCGACGACGGGCACCAGAACTATGGCTACACCTTC
NA	NA	TRBJ2-1	TRBV10-3	CAIREDRPSSYNEQFF	TGTGCCATCAGGGAAGACAGGCCGTCCTCCTACAATGAGCAGTTCTTC
NA	NA	TRBJ1-1	TRBV7-2	CASTLTPTTEAFF	TGTGCCAGCACCCTTACCCCGACCACTGAAGCTTTCTTT
few	NA	TRBJ2-7	TRBV6-1	CASSEFLTASYEQYF	TGTGCCAGCAGTGAATTTCTGACAGCAAGCTACGAGCAGTACTTC
NA	TRBD2	TRBJ2-3	TRBV5-5	CASSVEAGSSTDTQYF	TGTGCCAGCAGCGTGGAAGCGGGATCTAGCACAGATACGCAGTATTTT
many	NA	TRBJ2-3	TRBV6-1	CASSRWPSSTDTQYF	TGTGCCAGCAGTAGGTGGCCATCTAGCACAGATACGCAGTATTTT
NA	TRBD1	TRBJ2-7	TRBV7-6	CASSLGDRGLLSYEQYF	TGTGCCAGCAGCTTAGGAGACAGGGGGCTACTCTCCTACGAGCAGTACTTC
few	NA	TRBJ2-1	TRBV19	CASRKRGYNEQFF	TGTGCCAGTAGGAAGAGAGGGTACAATGAGCAGTTCTTC
NA	NA	TRBJ1-1	TRBV28	CASSPPIRTEAFF	TGTGCCAGCAGTCCCCCAATCAGGACTGAAGCTTTCTTT
NA	NA	TRBJ2-2	TRBV20-1	CSARISGTGELFF	TGCAGTGCTAGAATAAGCGGGACCGGGGAGCTGTTTTTT
NA	NA	TRBJ2-7	TRBV4-3	CASQGQLGVYEQYF	TGCGCCAGCCAAGGACAGCTCGGGGTATACGAGCAGTACTTC
few	NA	TRBJ2-2	TRBV20-1	CSAREGGRSAGELFF	TGCAGTGCTAGAGAGGGTGGGAGGAGTGCCGGGGAGCTGTTTTTT
NA	TRBD2	TRBJ2-7	TRBV25-1	CASPSGRVCPYQQYF	TGTGCTTCCCCTAGCGGGAGAGTCTGCCCCTACCAGCAGTACTTC
NA	NA	TRBJ2-7	TRBV20-1	CSARDSASRYNEQYF	TGCAGTGCTAGAGATTCGGCTAGCAGATACAATGAGCAGTACTTC
few	NA	TRBJ2-3	TRBV20-1	CSASSADTQYF	TGCAGTGCTAGTTCGGCCGATACGCAGTATTTT
NA	TRBD1	TRBJ1-1	TRBV20-1	CSARAPPGTGAPPNTEAFF	TGCAGTGCTAGAGCACCTCCCGGGACAGGGGCGCCTCCGAACACTGAAGCTTTCTTT
NA	NA	TRBJ1-6	TRBV4-1	CASSQWTDYNSPLHF	TGCGCCAGCAGCCAATGGACAGACTATAATTCACCCCTCCACTTT
few	TRBD1	TRBJ1-2	TRBV4-2	CASSQDRDRENYGYTF	TGTGCCAGCAGCCAAGATAGGGACAGGGAGAACTATGGCTACACCTTC
many	NA	TRBJ1-1	TRBV6-5	CASSYSNLRGSPEAFF	TGTGCCAGCAGTTACTCGAATCTCAGGGGAAGCCCTGAAGCTTTCTTT
NA	NA	TRBJ2-1	TRBV12-3/TRBV12-4	CASSFRDKVDEQFF	TGTGCCAGCAGTTTTCGGGACAAGGTGGATGAGCAGTTCTTC
few	NA	TRBJ2-2	TRBV7-9	CASSSDPRAGELFF	TGTGCCAGCAGCTCGGACCCCAGGGCCGGGGAGCTGTTTTTT
many	NA	TRBJ1-2	TRBV28	CASTNRVGYTF	TGTGCCAGCACAAACAGGGTTGGCTACACCTTC
NA	NA	TRBJ2-1	TRBV6-5	CASGYCNEQSF	TGTGCCAGCGGTTATTGCAATGAGCAGTCCTTC
NA	TRBD1	TRBJ1-2	TRBV7-2	CASSTDRAGNYGYTF	TGTGCCAGCAGCACCGACAGGGCTGGAAACTATGGCTACACCTTC
few	NA	TRBJ1-2	TRBV4-1	CASSQFGEAGYTF	TGCGCCAGCAGCCAGTTCGGGGAGGCTGGCTACACCTTC
few	TRBD2	TRBJ2-1	TRBV7-3	CASSLTVSGGYNEQFF	TGTGCCAGCAGCTTAACGGTTAGCGGGGGATACAATGAGCAGTTCTTC
many	TRBD2	TRBJ2-1	TRBV28	CASSSGGLAYNEQFF	TGTGCCAGCAGTTCTGGGGGACTAGCGTACAATGAGCAGTTCTTC
many	NA	TRBJ2-7	TRBV28	CASSWGSETVPYF	TGTGCCAGCAGTTGGGGCAGTGAAACTGTTCCGTACTTC
few	NA	TRBJ2-1	TRBV25-1	CASSRDGSYNEQFF	TGTGCCAGCAGCCGGGACGGCTCCTACAATGAGCAGTTCTTC
many	NA	TRBJ2-6	TRBV6-1	CASKDQVAGANVLTF	TGTGCCAGCAAAGACCAGGTCGCTGGGGCCAACGTCCTGACTTTC
NA	TRBD1	TRBJ2-1	TRBV28	CASRGATGSYYNEQFF	TGTGCCAGCAGGGGGGCGACAGGGAGCTACTACAATGAGCAGTTCTTC
NA	NA	TRBJ1-6	TRBV4-1	CASSQDRMTNSPLHF	TGCGCCAGCAGCCAAGATCGGATGACAAATTCACCCCTCCACTTT
NA	NA	TRBJ2-7	TRBV5-1	CASSFGQPSYEQYF	TGCGCCAGCAGCTTCGGACAGCCCTCCTACGAGCAGTACTTC
many	NA	TRBJ1-5	TRBV7-2	CASSRERIQPQHF	TGTGCCAGCAGCCGGGAGAGAATTCAGCCCCAGCATTTT
NA	TRBD2	TRBJ2-5	TRBV7-2	CASSYLRGTSGSGETQYF	TGTGCCAGCAGCTACCTCCGAGGGACTAGCGGGAGCGGCGAGACCCAGTACTTC
NA	NA	TRBJ2-7	TRBV24-1	CATSLEGGNYEQYF	TGTGCCACCAGTTTAGAAGGGGGGAACTACGAGCAGTACTTC
NA	TRBD2	TRBJ2-7	TRBV12-3/TRBV12-4	CASSLRTSGYEQYF	TGTGCCAGCAGTTTACGGACTAGCGGTTACGAGCAGTACTTC
NA	TRBD2	TRBJ2-7	TRBV27	CASSFVTSSHEKYF	TGTGCCAGCAGTTTCGTGACTAGCAGTCACGAGAAGTACTTC
few	NA	TRBJ2-2	TRBV6-1	CASRPGAGELFF	TGTGCCAGCAGGCCGGGGGCCGGGGAGCTGTTTTTT
few	NA	TRBJ1-4	TRBV20-1	CSAARGAVEKLFF	TGCAGTGCTGCGCGGGGGGCGGTTGAAAAACTGTTTTTT
NA	NA	TRBJ1-6	TRBV10-2	CASTDSGMNSPLHF	TGCGCCAGCACAGATTCGGGCATGAATTCACCCCTCCACTTT
many	NA	TRBJ1-2	TRBV6-2/TRBV6-3	CASSYGTTINGYTF	TGTGCCAGCAGTTACGGGACTACTATCAATGGCTACACCTTC
few	TRBD2	TRBJ2-1	TRBV5-1	CASSPGLANDVEQFF	TGCGCCAGCAGCCCGGGACTAGCGAACGACGTGGAGCAGTTCTTC
once	NA	TRBJ2-2	TRBV6-1	CAISDPGANTGELFF	TGTGCCATCAGTGATCCGGGGGCGAACACCGGGGAGCTGTTTTTT
many	NA	TRBJ2-1	TRBV27	CASSMSGLNEQFF	TGTGCCAGCAGTATGTCGGGCCTTAATGAGCAGTTCTTC
NA	NA	TRBJ2-3	TRBV27	CASSFSASTDTQYF	TGTGCCAGCAGTTTCTCCGCGAGCACAGATACGCAGTATTTT
NA	NA	TRBJ2-3	TRBV10-3	CAILVEGLDTQYF	TGTGCCATCCTCGTGGAGGGGCTGGATACGCAGTATTTT
NA	TRBD1	TRBJ2-1	TRBV12-3/TRBV12-4	CASRVDRASYNEQFF	TGTGCCAGCAGGGTAGACAGGGCCTCCTACAATGAGCAGTTCTTC
NA	NA	TRBJ2-2	TRBV6-1	CASSDSLRGLTGELFF	TGTGCCAGCAGTGATTCACTCAGGGGTCTCACCGGGGAGCTGTTTTTT
many	TRBD1	TRBJ2-7	TRBV7-2	CASSFPTGVSYEQYF	TGTGCCAGCAGCTTCCCAACAGGGGTTAGCTACGAGCAGTACTTC
few	NA	TRBJ2-7	TRBV7-2	CASSQRPGGGYEQYF	TGTGCCAGCAGCCAAAGGCCAGGGGGAGGGTACGAGCAGTACTTC